The 9 T cell receptor beta chains in this list originate from one sample, sequenced in a study of blood T cell repertoires in COVID-19. Only in-frame clones appear in the TCRdb table, and some are missing; sequencing was by immunoSEQ multiplex PCR. This table has over 45,000 clones, around 80% appearing once. Material for sequencing was peripheral blood. The source of these receptors is a woman aged 80 or older with acute or convalescent COVID-19.

The chain couples TRBV12-5 to TRBJ2-5; 9 bases match TRBD2. V trimming: 2 bases; J trimming: 4 bases; junction bases outside the gene matches: 5. The germline V gene encodes CDR1 LGHNT and CDR2 FRNRAP. The CDR3 sequence is 15 residues long. DNA for the CDR3: TGTGCTAGTGGTTTGAGGCGGGGGGGCCGAGAGACCCAGTACTTC. As protein: CASGLRRGGRETQYF.

The V gene is TRBV11-2, the J gene TRBJ2-1; a possible D gene is TRBD2 (5 bases). There are 15 residues in the CDR3. V was shortened by 2 bases and J by 0 bases, with 8 bases between the two germline ends. Germline V gene sequence: CDR1 SGHAT, CDR2 FQNNGV. The CDR3 DNA follows: TGTGCCAGCAGCTTAATAGGGAGCTCCTACAATGAGCAGTTCTTC. This codes for CASSLIGSSYNEQFF.

The chain carries TRBV28 and TRBJ2-7; TRBD1 is a possible D gene (5 bases). This CDR3 contains 13 residues. The V end was cut by 8 bases, the J end by 5 bases, with 16 bases between. Per the germline V gene, CDR1 is MDHEN and CDR2 is SYDVKM. This CDR3 reads CASGPDSPNEQYF. CDR3 bases: TGTGCCAGCGGGCCCGACAGTCCCAACGAGCAGTACTTC.

The rearrangement uses TRBV16 and TRBJ1-4; D unresolved. V lost 4 bases to trimming and J lost 4 bases, with 19 bases between them. Germline-derived CDR1 and CDR2 are KGHSY and FQNENV. The CDR3 is 17 residues long. The CDR3 reads CASSLGWPGSRNEKLFF. CDR3 in DNA: TGTGCCAGCAGCCTAGGTTGGCCAGGTTCGCGTAATGAAAAACTGTTTTTT.

The chain joins TRBV2 to TRBJ1-1; the match to TRBD1 covers 9 bases. This CDR3 comprises 14 residues. Germline lookup yields CDR1 SNHLY and CDR2 FYNNEI. Trimming at V came to 5 bases and at J to 0 bases, leaving 1 base not matched to a gene. The CDR3 bases are TGTGCCAGCAGTCGACAGGGGGTGAACACTGAAGCTTTCTTT. Amino acid sequence: CASSRQGVNTEAFF.

The chain combines TRBV30 with TRBJ2-7; 11 nucleotides align to TRBD2. Germline V CDR1 and CDR2: GTSNPN, SVGIG (reference sequence). The CDR3 totals 13 residues. V trimming: 3 bases; J trimming: 2 bases; junction bases outside the gene matches: 0. The CDR3 is CAWRTSGAYEQYF. For the CDR3, the DNA is TGTGCCTGGAGGACTAGCGGGGCCTACGAGCAGTACTTC.

The genes are TRBV14 and TRBJ1-1, with TRBD1 identical over 7 bases. Losses at the gene ends were 5 bases for V and 2 bases for J; bases not matched to a gene: 5. In germline, CDR1 is SGHDN, CDR2 FVKESK. The CDR3 extends over 14 amino acids. The CDR3 coding sequence is TGTGCCAGCAGCTCCGGGACAGTAAACACTGAAGCTTTCTTT. It is translated as CASSSGTVNTEAFF.

This chain links TRBV11-2 with TRBJ2-1, with D possibly being TRBD2 (7 bases). CDR3 length: 16 amino acids. Germline loops: CDR1 SGHAT, CDR2 FQNNGV. The ends were cut back, 0 bases at V and 7 bases at J, with 16 bases in the middle. CDR3: CASSLEFGGGQNEQFF. In DNA, the CDR3 is TGTGCCAGCAGCTTAGAATTTGGGGGGGGGCAGAATGAGCAGTTCTTC.

The CDR3 loop is CASSLSFSYYGYTF. The DNA of the CDR3 is TGTGCCAGCAGTTTATCGTTCAGTTACTATGGCTACACCTTC. J is TRBJ1-2 and V is TRBV27; D is ambiguous. V gave up 0 bases and J gave up 3 bases, with 8 bases separating them. The CDR3 loop spans 14 amino acids. Germline CDR1 reads MNHEY; CDR2 reads SMNVEV (reference sequence).